The subject of this entry is one TCR beta chain. This sample was taken from a study of identifying expanded T cells in peripheral blood. Germline CDR1 reads SGHKS; CDR2 reads YYEKEE (reference sequence). The CDR3 has 12 amino acids. V gave up 4 bases and J gave up 12 bases; unmatched junction bases: 9. Sequencing was performed with immunoSEQ multiplex PCR; in TCRdb, only in-frame clones are kept and a portion is missing. Of fewer than 110,000 clones listed, roughly 87% were seen once; the top ten hold roughly a sixth. The receptor was derived from a person between 18 and 75 years old in good health. The gene calls are TRBV5-5 and TRBJ1-1, with TRBD1 matching 7 bases. Sequenced: blood. CDR3 sequence reads: CASSKPQGVPFF. CDR3 DNA sequence: TGTGCCAGCAGCAAACCGCAGGGGGTACCTTTCTTT.